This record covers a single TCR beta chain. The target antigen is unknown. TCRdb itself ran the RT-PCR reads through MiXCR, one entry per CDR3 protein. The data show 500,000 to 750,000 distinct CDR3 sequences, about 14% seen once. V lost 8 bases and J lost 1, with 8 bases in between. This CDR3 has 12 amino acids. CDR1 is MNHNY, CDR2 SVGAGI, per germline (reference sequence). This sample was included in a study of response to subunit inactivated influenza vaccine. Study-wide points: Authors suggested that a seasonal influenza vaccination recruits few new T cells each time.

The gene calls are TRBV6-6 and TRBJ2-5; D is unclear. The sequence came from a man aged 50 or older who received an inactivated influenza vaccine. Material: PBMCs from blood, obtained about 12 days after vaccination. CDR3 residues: CASGVGQETQYF. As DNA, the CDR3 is TGTGCCAGCGGGGTGGGCCAAGAGACCCAGTACTTC.